The entry that follows covers one T cell receptor beta chain sequence. The sample belongs to a study of T cells in Graves' hyperthyroidism and ophthalmopathy. V was trimmed by 11 bases and J by 3 bases, leaving 19 bases between them. The length of the CDR3 is 14 residues. The germline V gene encodes CDR1 MNHEY and CDR2 SMNVEV (reference sequence). Regions amplified from RNA transcripts were the TCR beta CDR3 regions. Researchers ran a first-round RT-PCR on the TCR CDR3 using the HTBI primer set. TCRdb reprocessed the multiplex PCR reads with MiXCR, giving one entry per CDR3 protein. The top ten hold 17% of the sample, which has 500,000 or so distinct CDR3 sequences, over 15% seen once.

The sequenced material came from blood. This clonotype originated in a woman aged 18-35 years with Graves' ophthalmopathy. The genes are TRBV27 and TRBJ1-2; a weak D match, TRBD1 (5 bases). The CDR3 is CAGTSLGDHYGYTF. CDR3 coding DNA: TGTGCCGGCACCTCTCTAGGGGACCACTATGGCTACACCTTC.